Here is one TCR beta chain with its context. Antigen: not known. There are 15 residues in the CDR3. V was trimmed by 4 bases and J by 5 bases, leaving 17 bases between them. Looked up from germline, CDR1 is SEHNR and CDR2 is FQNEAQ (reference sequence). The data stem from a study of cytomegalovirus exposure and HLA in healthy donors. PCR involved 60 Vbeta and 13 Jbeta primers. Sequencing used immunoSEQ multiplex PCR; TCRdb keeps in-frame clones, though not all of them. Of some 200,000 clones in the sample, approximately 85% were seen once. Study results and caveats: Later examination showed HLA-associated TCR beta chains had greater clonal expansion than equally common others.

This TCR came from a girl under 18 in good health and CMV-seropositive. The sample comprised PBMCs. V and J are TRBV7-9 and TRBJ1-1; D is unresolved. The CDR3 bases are TGTGCCAGCAGCTCCCCATGGCAGGTGGAAACTGAAGCTTTCTTT. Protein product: CASSSPWQVETEAFF. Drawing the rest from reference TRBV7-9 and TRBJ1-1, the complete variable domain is DTGVSQNPRHKITKRGQNVTFRCDPISEHNRLYWYRQTLGQGPEFLTYFQNEAQLEKSRLLSDRFSAERPKGSFSTLEIQRTEQGDSAMYLCASSSPWQVETEAFFGQGTRLTVV.